This T cell receptor (beta chain) was sequenced in a study of cytomegalovirus exposure and HLA in healthy donors. PCR involved 60 Vbeta and 13 Jbeta primers. TCRdb's copy holds only in-frame clones and misses some; the assay was immunoSEQ multiplex PCR. The table lists some 130,000 clones, approximately 80% of them singletons. As to this clone: This same CDR3 is encoded by further DNA sequences in the sample.

The sample consisted of PBMCs. The sequence was obtained from a female donor in good health and CMV-seropositive.

The CDR3 DNA sequence: TGTGCCAGCAGCTTGGGACAGGGAGAGACCCAGTACTTC. It codes for CASSLGQGETQYF. This chain connects TRBV11-2 to TRBJ2-5; 9 bases agree with TRBD1. V gave up 3 bases and J gave up 4 bases; unmatched junction bases: 0. The CDR3 spans 13 residues. Germline CDR1 is SGHAT and CDR2 is FQNNGV.